The rows below give T cell receptor beta chains drawn from one sample of a study of blood T cell repertoires in COVID-19. The table came from immunoSEQ multiplex PCR; TCRdb's copy has only in-frame clones and leaves some out. The sample includes around 310,000 clones, around 90% of them seen just once. The specimen was peripheral blood. The receptors stem from a woman aged 40 to 50 with COVID-19, enrolled during active disease. CDR3s include the opening cysteine and the closing phenylalanine or tryptophan. A D gene is named only where the DNA matches it firmly. The size field is filled for only some rows; it gives once, few, many or a size class.

. | . | TRBJ1-5 | TRBV4-3 | TGCGCCAGCAGCCAAGAGAGGGACAATCAGCCCCAGCATTTT | CASSQERDNQPQHF
. | . | TRBJ2-1 | TRBV11-2 | TGTGCCAGCAGCTTAGGGTCAGGGCAGTTCTTC | CASSLGSGQFF
TRBD1 | . | TRBJ2-1 | TRBV6-4 | TGTGCCAGCAGTGACCATACAGGGGGTTCCTACAATGAGCAGTTCTTC | CASSDHTGGSYNEQFF
. | . | TRBJ1-2 | TRBV15 | TGTGCCACCAGCACAGTCAGAGGGGGGGCAGGTGGCTACACCTTC | CATSTVRGGAGGYTF
. | . | TRBJ1-3 | TRBV6-6 | TGTGCCAGCAGTTACGGAGCCTCTGGAAACACCATATATTTT | CASSYGASGNTIYF
. | . | TRBJ1-3 | TRBV19 | TGTGCCAGTAGTACCGCCGGGACACCTGGAAACACCATATATTTT | CASSTAGTPGNTIYF
. | . | TRBJ1-5 | TRBV12-5 | TGTGCTAGTGGTTTGAAACTGGGGGGGCCCCAGCATTTT | CASGLKLGGPQHF
TRBD2 | . | TRBJ2-2 | TRBV27 | TGTGCCAGCAGTCCGAAGCGGGGGGGCCTCGGGGAGCTGTTTTTT | CASSPKRGGLGELFF
TRBD2 | few | TRBJ2-3 | TRBV6-1 | TGTGCCAGCAGTGAACTAGCGGGAGAGGGGGGCACAGATACGCAGTATTTT | CASSELAGEGGTDTQYF
TRBD2 | once | TRBJ2-7 | TRBV6-5 | TGTGCCAGCAGGCCCCTAGCGGGAGCGGTCTCCGAGCAGTACTTC | CASRPLAGAVSEQYF
TRBD1 | . | TRBJ1-2 | TRBV4-3 | TGCGCCAGCAGCCAAGGGTGGGACAGGGCCTATGGCTACACCTTC | CASSQGWDRAYGYTF
. | once | TRBJ1-2 | TRBV19 | TGTGCCAGTAGTACAAGAGGACACGGCGGCACTATAGGAAACTATGGCTACACCTTC | CASSTRGHGGTIGNYGYTF
. | . | TRBJ1-2 | TRBV28 | TGTGCCAGCAGTGCGACAGTGAGCTATGGCTACACCTTC | CASSATVSYGYTF
TRBD1 | once | TRBJ1-1 | TRBV6-2/TRBV6-3 | TGTGCCAGCAGTACCCACAGGGGGGACTTGAACACTGAAGCTTTCTTT | CASSTHRGDLNTEAFF
. | . | TRBJ1-6 | TRBV5-1 | TGCGCCAGCAGCTTGGACGGGAATTCACCCCTCCACTTT | CASSLDGNSPLHF
TRBD1 | . | TRBJ1-5 | TRBV30 | TGTGCCTGGAGTCGAGGGGGCGGTCAGCCCCAGCATTTT | CAWSRGGGQPQHF
. | . | TRBJ1-6 | TRBV6-1 | TGTGCCAGCAGTGAAGCCGGGTTGAGCCTCCACTTT | CASSEAGLSLHF
TRBD1 | . | TRBJ2-7 | TRBV6-5 | TGTGCCAGCAGTTCCGGGACAGTTACCTACGAGCAGTACTTC | CASSSGTVTYEQYF
. | . | TRBJ1-1 | TRBV6-1 | TGTGCCAGCAGTGAGGAGACGGTCCCATTT | CASSEETVPF
. | . | TRBJ1-6 | TRBV28 | TGTGCCAGCAGTTTTCACAGTATAACAAATAATTCACCCCTCCACTTT | CASSFHSITNNSPLHF
. | . | TRBJ2-7 | TRBV7-2 | TGTGCCAGCAGCTTAGACAACTACGAGCAGTACTTC | CASSLDNYEQYF
. | . | TRBJ2-1 | TRBV19 | TGTGCCAGTAGTATGTACAGCCCGGAGGCGAGCTACAATGAGCAGTTCTTC | CASSMYSPEASYNEQFF
TRBD2 | . | TRBJ2-2 | TRBV5-1 | TGCGCCAGCAGCTCGGGACTAGCCGGTACAGCCGGGGAGCTGTTTTTT | CASSSGLAGTAGELFF
. | . | TRBJ1-4 | TRBV5-1 | TGCGCCAGCAGCTCCCCAGGGTCAGGTTATGAAAAACTGTTTTTT | CASSSPGSGYEKLFF
TRBD2 | . | TRBJ2-2 | TRBV28 | TGTGCCAGCAGTTTAGCTAGCGGGAACACCGGGGAGCTGTTTTTT | CASSLASGNTGELFF
TRBD1 | once | TRBJ2-5 | TRBV11-2 | TGTGCCAGCAGCTCTCAAAATGGGACAGTGGGAGAAACCCAGTACTTC | CASSSQNGTVGETQYF
. | . | TRBJ1-1 | TRBV5-4 | TGTGCCAGCAGCTTGGGACAGGCGAGGGGGAACACTGAAGCTTTCTTT | CASSLGQARGNTEAFF
. | . | TRBJ2-7 | TRBV2 | TGTGCCAGCGCTGATGACAGGTATAGTAAGCAGTACTTC | CASADDRYSKQYF
. | . | TRBJ1-2 | TRBV5-1 | TGCGCCAGCAGCTTGGAGGGGGACTATGGCTACACCTTC | CASSLEGDYGYTF
TRBD1 | . | TRBJ1-1 | TRBV27 | TGTGCCAGCACCCCACAGGGGGTGAACACTGAAGCTTTCTTT | CASTPQGVNTEAFF
TRBD2 | . | TRBJ2-1 | TRBV25-1 | TGTGCCAGCAGTGAATCTGGCGGGAGGGGATACAATGAGCAGTTCTTC | CASSESGGRGYNEQFF